One and the same sample provided the 22 T cell receptor beta chains below, sequenced in a study of lymphopenia after photon versus proton radiotherapy (dated by TCRdb to about 2019). Libraries were made using the immunoSEQ multiplex PCR assay. This immuneACCESS table, as held by TCRdb, lists in-frame sequences with V and J called but not all clones. Of the missing ones, under half trace to an unresolved V gene in checked studies; the others have no known cause. The sample data list about 7,500 clones, and roughly nine tenths of these were observed just once. In total, the top ten clones hold 2.5% to 3.5% of the sample. Sequenced material: peripheral blood, taken from a patient treated with photon-based radiotherapy. Source of these receptors: a woman between 70 and 85 years old with pancreatic cancer.

In its sample, this clone was seen a few times. The gene calls are TRBV6-5 and TRBJ1-5, with TRBD1 identical over 7 bases. Trimming cost V 10 bases and J 6 bases; bases outside gene matches: 12. Germline V gene sequence: CDR1 MNHEY, CDR2 SVGAGI. This CDR3 is built from 14 residues. The CDR3: CATSPGGAGQPQHF. The CDR3 DNA sequence: TGTGCCACTTCCCCAGGGGGGGCGGGTCAGCCCCAGCATTTT.

This chain links TRBV28 with TRBJ1-3; unclear D gene. Per germline, CDR1 MDHEN and CDR2 SYDVKM. With 3 bases removed from V and 0 bases from J, the gap between germline ends came to 12 bases. The CDR3 extends over 16 amino acids. The CDR3 reads CASSFSSGPSGNTIYF. The CDR3 DNA follows: TGTGCCAGCAGTTTTAGCTCAGGACCCTCTGGAAACACCATATATTTT.

The gene calls are TRBV30 and TRBJ2-3; D unresolved. This CDR3 is built from 12 residues. CDR1 and CDR2 (germline): GTSNPN, SVGIG (reference sequence). V lost 3 bases to trimming and J lost 2 bases, with 6 bases between them. As DNA, the CDR3 is TGTGCCTGGAGCCCGGCCACAGATACGCAGTATTTT. Protein product: CAWSPATDTQYF. The whole variable domain, remainder taken from reference TRBV30 and TRBJ2-3, is SQTIHQWPATLVQPVGSPLSLECTVEGTSNPNLYWYRQAAGRGLQLLFYSVGIGQISSEVPQNLSASRPQDRQFILSSKKLLLSDSGFYLCAWSPATDTQYFGPGTRLTVL.

Notes on this clone: At the DNA level, this CDR3 is encoded by other sequences in the same sample as well. The chain employs TRBV14 and TRBJ1-1; no clear D gene. The CDR3 has 14 residues. Germline CDR1 reads SGHDN; CDR2 reads FVKESK. V was clipped by 0 bases and J by 1 base, with 6 bases between them. CDR3 region: CASSQDSWNTEAFF. The CDR3 DNA reads as TGTGCCAGCAGCCAAGACTCTTGGAACACTGAAGCTTTCTTT.

V usage is TRBV7-9 and J usage is TRBJ1-3; D is unclear. Germline V gene data show CDR1 as SEHNR and CDR2 as FQNEAQ (reference sequence). Trimming left V 4 bases short and J 8 bases short, with 12 bases between. The CDR3 is made up of 13 amino acids. CDR3 region: CASSSPRGHTIYF. CDR3 bases: TGTGCCAGCAGCTCCCCACGTGGCCACACCATATATTTT.

This clone has only one observation. The genes are TRBV19 and TRBJ2-3, with TRBD2 matching 11 bases. Germline CDR1 reads LNHDA; CDR2 reads SQIVND (reference sequence). The CDR3 contains 17 residues. Trimming cost V 1 base and J 3 bases; bases outside gene matches: 6. CDR3: CASSIALAGGPTDTQYF. CDR3 sequence (DNA): TGTGCCAGTAGTATAGCGCTAGCGGGAGGCCCAACAGATACGCAGTATTTT. The whole variable domain, remainder taken from reference TRBV19 and TRBJ2-3, is DGGITQSPKYLFRKEGQNVTLSCEQNLNHDAMYWYRQDPGQGLRLIYYSQIVNDFQKGDIAEGYSVSREKKESFPLTVTSAQKNPTAFYLCASSIALAGGPTDTQYFGPGTRLTVL.

The table lists this clone with a few counts. This chain links TRBV19 with TRBJ2-1, with 10 positions matching TRBD2. Germline V gene sequence: CDR1 LNHDA, CDR2 SQIVND (reference sequence). V dropped 3 bases and J dropped 7; count of bases not matched to a gene: 9. This CDR3 region has 16 residues. This chain's CDR3 is CASSMVASGSWNEQFF. The CDR3 bases are TGTGCCAGTAGTATGGTCGCTAGCGGGAGCTGGAATGAGCAGTTCTTC.

There are a few counts of this clone. This chain links TRBV11-2 with TRBJ1-1; D unclear. CDR3 length equals 11 residues. V was clipped by 5 bases and J by 7 bases, with 8 bases between them. Germline lookup yields CDR1 SGHAT and CDR2 FQNNGV. The CDR3 DNA follows: TGTGCCAGCAGCCTACACCGTGAAGCTTTCTTT. Protein product: CASSLHREAFF.

The chain is built from TRBV13 and TRBJ2-3, with 8 bases that match TRBD1. This CDR3 is 15 amino acids long. J was trimmed by 7 bases and V by 5 bases; bases with no gene match: 11. In germline, CDR1 is PRHDT, CDR2 FYEKMQ (reference sequence). CDR3 loop: CASSQRQGNLNTQYF. The CDR3 DNA sequence: TGTGCCAGCAGCCAAAGACAGGGGAATTTAAATACGCAGTATTTT.

By sample fraction, this clone is large. The chain joins TRBV10-2 to TRBJ2-7; no definite D call. Trimming left V 0 bases short and J 3 bases short, with 3 bases between. The CDR3 is 12 amino acids. The germline V gene has CDR1 WSHSY and CDR2 SAAADI. Here the CDR3 reads CASSESNYEQYF. In DNA, the CDR3 is TGCGCCAGCAGTGAGTCGAACTACGAGCAGTACTTC.

The V call is TRBV7-9, the J call TRBJ2-1; 10 nucleotides match TRBD2. This CDR3 has 13 residues. V dropped 4 bases and J dropped 10; count of bases not matched to a gene: 4. Germline V CDR1 and CDR2: SEHNR, FQNEAQ (reference sequence). The CDR3 coding sequence is TGTGCCAGCAGCTCTAGCGGGAGTAGGGAGCAGTTCTTC. The encoded protein is CASSSSGSREQFF.

The J gene is TRBJ2-2, the V gene TRBV30, with 7 bases that match TRBD2. V dropped 7 bases and J dropped 5; count of bases not matched to a gene: 10. Germline lookup yields CDR1 GTSNPN and CDR2 SVGIG (reference sequence). The CDR3 is 14 residues long. The CDR3 DNA reads TGTGCCTACCCTAGCGGACGAACGACCGGGGAGCTGTTTTTT. Protein product: CAYPSGRTTGELFF.

This rearrangement joins TRBV28 to TRBJ2-4, with 11 bases fitting TRBD2. This CDR3 comprises 16 residues. Germline V gene data show CDR1 as MDHEN and CDR2 as SYDVKM. Losses at the gene ends were 6 bases for V and 0 bases for J; bases not matched to a gene: 4. The CDR3 DNA sequence: TGTGCCAGCAGGACTAGCGGGGCCCTAGCCAAAAACATTCAGTACTTC. Amino acid sequence: CASRTSGALAKNIQYF. The full variable domain, rest sourced from reference TRBV28 and TRBJ2-4, is DVKVTQSSRYLVKRTGEKVFLECVQDMDHENMFWYRQDPGLGLRLIYFSYDVKMKEKGDIPEGYSVSREKKERFSLILESASTNQTSMYLCASRTSGALAKNIQYFGAGTRLSVL.

The V and J genes are TRBV6-5 and TRBJ2-3; weak D call: TRBD2 (6 bases). The CDR3 length is 15 residues. Trimming removed 7 bases from V and 6 bases from J, with 20 bases in between. The germline V gene has CDR1 MNHEY and CDR2 SVGAGI. CDR3 nucleotide sequence: TGTGCCAGCAAGGAGGGCGGGGACTGGGGGGATACGCAGTATTTT. It is translated as CASKEGGDWGDTQYF.

This clone was observed a few times. The chain combines TRBV4-1 with TRBJ1-5; 8 bases are shared with TRBD1. This CDR3 region has 15 residues. Germline V gene lookup returns CDR1 MGHRA and CDR2 YSYEKL. Trimming cost V 5 bases and J 4 bases; bases outside gene matches: 7. The CDR3 sequence: CASSWTGIGNQPQHF. The CDR3 DNA follows: TGCGCCAGCAGCTGGACAGGGATCGGGAATCAGCCCCAGCATTTT.

The chain is built from TRBV25-1 and TRBJ2-3, with a weak D call TRBD2 (5 bases). This CDR3 comprises 12 residues. V was cut by 3 bases and J by 8 bases, with 9 bases left in between. The germline gives CDR1 MGHDK, CDR2 SYGVNS. In DNA form, the CDR3 reads TGTGCCAGCAGTGATTGGGGAGCTACGCAGTATTTT. The encoded protein is CASSDWGATQYF.

CDR3: CASSQGHEQYF. The CDR3 nucleotides are TGTGCCAGCTCACAGGGCCACGAGCAGTACTTC. The genes are TRBV19 and TRBJ2-7; TRBD1 is a possible D gene (6 bases). The CDR3 has 11 amino acids. V was shortened by 9 bases and J by 5 bases, with 11 bases between the two germline ends. The germline gives CDR1 LNHDA, CDR2 SQIVND (reference sequence).

This chain links TRBV14 with TRBJ2-5; 7 nucleotides agree with TRBD1. The DNA end lines up better with TRBJ2-7; the J call may be wrong. The CDR3 has 15 residues. Germline values: CDR1 SGHDN, CDR2 FVKESK. As DNA, the CDR3 is TGTGCCAGCAGTAGGACAGGAACCTTCTCCTACGAGCAGTACTTC. It yields the protein CASSRTGTFSYEQYF.

In its sample, this clone was seen a few times. The rearrangement links TRBV28 to TRBJ1-5, with 11 bases aligning to TRBD1. Germline CDR1 reads MDHEN; CDR2 reads SYDVKM. The CDR3 has 14 amino acids. The CDR3 spells CGARTGGGNQPQHF. In nucleotides, the CDR3 is TGTGGAGCCCGGACAGGGGGCGGCAATCAGCCCCAGCATTTT.

This chain uses TRBV5-4 with TRBJ2-7; 7 bases match TRBD1. The V gene end was trimmed by 5 bases and the J gene end by 5 bases; junction bases not matched to a gene: 10. The CDR3 has 14 amino acids. CDR1 and CDR2 from the germline V gene are SGHNT and YYREEE (reference sequence). CDR3 sequence: CASRPDRWYNEQYF. The CDR3 DNA is TGTGCCAGCAGGCCGGACAGGTGGTACAACGAGCAGTACTTC.

This chain joins TRBV5-1 and TRBJ1-6; TRBD1 aligns across 8 bases. V was pared by 4 bases and J by 9 bases, with 6 bases of the junction left unmatched. CDR1 SGHRS and CDR2 YFSETQ come from the germline V gene. This CDR3 contains 14 residues. Written as DNA, the CDR3 is TGCGCCAGCAGCCTCAGGGGGCTTGGTTCACCCCTCCACTTT. Protein: CASSLRGLGSPLHF.

The CDR3 here is CASKTGRGNTEAFF. The CDR3 DNA sequence: TGTGCCAGCAAGACAGGGCGGGGGAACACTGAAGCTTTCTTT. The chain carries TRBV6-1 and TRBJ1-1, with TRBD1 identical over 7 bases. The J segment lost 1 base and the V segment lost 7 bases, leaving 6 bases of the junction unmatched. The CDR3 loop spans 14 amino acids. CDR1 and CDR2 (germline): MNHNS, SASEGT.